These T cell receptor beta chains were read from a single sample in a study of shared clonotypes between healthy human individuals. The table came from immunoSEQ multiplex PCR; TCRdb's copy has only in-frame clones and leaves some out. The sample has fewer than 600,000 clones; around 77% are singletons. Sequenced: PBMCs. All receptors come from a woman aged 40 to 49 in good health. Some clones in this sample may be carry-over from other donors' samples. CDR3s include the opening cysteine and the closing phenylalanine or tryptophan. Some rows mark clone size as missing; the rest say once, few, many or name a class of expanded clone.

j_call clone_size v_call cdr3_aa
TRBJ2-7 NA TRBV11-2 CASSQFGTGLGEQYF
TRBJ2-7 NA TRBV5-6 CASTLGVYYRPYEQYF
TRBJ2-7 NA TRBV1 CTSSLPIAEQYF
TRBJ2-7 NA TRBV6-5 CASSYRGSEQYF
TRBJ1-1 once TRBV5-4 CASTLQGVGTEAFF
TRBJ1-2 NA TRBV30 CAWSIAAGDYGYTF
TRBJ1-2 NA TRBV19 CASSWLDRGYTF
TRBJ2-1 NA TRBV6-6 CASMRGIDYNEQFF
TRBJ1-2 NA TRBV7-2 CASSWTGEYGYTF
TRBJ2-4 NA TRBV21-1 CASSKEGRALAKNIQYF
TRBJ1-5 NA TRBV27 CASSSAGGREPQHF
TRBJ1-2 once TRBV30 CAWSVLSATYGRTF
TRBJ2-1 NA TRBV5-1 CASSRQGRSYNEQFF
TRBJ2-7 NA TRBV11-2 CASSLDLRAYEQYF
TRBJ2-7 NA TRBV5-4 CASSRGLADVYEQYF
TRBJ1-4 few TRBV5-6 CASSLAGMRTNEKLFF
TRBJ2-7 NA TRBV9 CASSARETSGRNEQYF
TRBJ2-1 NA TRBV15 CATSRGGRNEQFF
TRBJ1-4 NA TRBV5-4 CASSQDLGTGAEKLFF
TRBJ1-1 NA TRBV6-4 CARTDRMLTEAFF
TRBJ2-7 NA TRBV6-1 CASRLFYEQYF
TRBJ2-7 NA TRBV4-1 CASSQDSGQGNYEQYF
TRBJ2-6 once TRBV2 CASSELAGSSGANVLTF
TRBJ2-3 once TRBV19 CASSLPGQGADTQYF
TRBJ2-7 NA TRBV7-2 CASSLAGAGSSYEQYF
TRBJ1-2 NA TRBV27 CASGLQGGTFGYTF
TRBJ1-5 NA TRBV18 CASSPERQGKYQPQHF
TRBJ2-7 NA TRBV7-8 CASSLRQGMYEQYF
TRBJ1-1 NA TRBV28 CASSLAGRNTEAFF
TRBJ1-3 NA TRBV7-2 CASSAPLGLSGNTIYF
TRBJ1-5 medium-sized TRBV28 CASSLAADSYNQPQHF
TRBJ2-5 NA TRBV28 CASSLTSGAEGRETQYF
TRBJ1-1 NA TRBV29-1 CSVGSAGYNTEAFF
TRBJ2-1 few TRBV10-3 CAISEWGSAYNEQFF
TRBJ1-2 few TRBV18 CASSSGQGRSIGYTF
TRBJ2-7 NA TRBV14 CASSHEIGVKQYF
TRBJ2-2 NA TRBV2 CASSEALLTGELFF
TRBJ2-2 NA TRBV9 CASSVVEGPGELFF
TRBJ2-1 NA TRBV9 CASSVAGVNNEQFF
TRBJ2-7 few TRBV7-2 CASSQTSGRTYEQYF
TRBJ1-4 NA TRBV6-6 CASSYKALGNEKLFF
TRBJ2-1 NA TRBV28 CASSLIPGRQFF
TRBJ1-6 NA TRBV27 CATTGTRYSPLHF
TRBJ2-1 NA TRBV29-1 CSVGAVKSSYNEQFF
TRBJ2-7 few TRBV7-9 CASSSTGVGEQYF
TRBJ2-7 NA TRBV4-1 CASSQDSRLPAYEQYF